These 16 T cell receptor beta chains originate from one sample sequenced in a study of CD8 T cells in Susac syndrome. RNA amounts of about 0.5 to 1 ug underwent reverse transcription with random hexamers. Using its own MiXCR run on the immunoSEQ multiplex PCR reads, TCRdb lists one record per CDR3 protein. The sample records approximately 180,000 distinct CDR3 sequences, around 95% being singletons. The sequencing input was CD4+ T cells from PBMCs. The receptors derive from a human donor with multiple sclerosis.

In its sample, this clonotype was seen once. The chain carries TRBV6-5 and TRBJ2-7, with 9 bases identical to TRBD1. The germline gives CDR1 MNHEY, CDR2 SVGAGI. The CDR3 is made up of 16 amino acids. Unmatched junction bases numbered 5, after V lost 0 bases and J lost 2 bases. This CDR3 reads CASSYSGTGIAYEQYF. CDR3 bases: TGTGCCAGCAGTTACTCCGGGACAGGGATAGCCTACGAGCAGTACTTC.

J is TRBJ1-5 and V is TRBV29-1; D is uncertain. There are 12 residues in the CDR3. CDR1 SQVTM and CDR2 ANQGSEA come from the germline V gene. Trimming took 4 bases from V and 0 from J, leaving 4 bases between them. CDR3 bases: TGCAGCGTTGGCGGTAGCAATCAGCCCCAGCATTTT. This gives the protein CSVGGSNQPQHF.

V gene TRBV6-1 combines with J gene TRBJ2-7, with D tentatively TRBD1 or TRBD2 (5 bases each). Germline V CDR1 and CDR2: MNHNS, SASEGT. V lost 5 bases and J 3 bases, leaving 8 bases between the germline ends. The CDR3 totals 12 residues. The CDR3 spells CASSRDGYEQYF. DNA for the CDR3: TGTGCCAGCAGTCGGGACGGCTACGAGCAGTACTTC.

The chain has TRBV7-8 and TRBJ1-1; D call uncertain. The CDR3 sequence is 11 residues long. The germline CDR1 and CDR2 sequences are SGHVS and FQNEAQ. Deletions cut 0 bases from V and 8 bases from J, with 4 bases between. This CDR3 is CASSLAWEAFF. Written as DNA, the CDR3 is TGTGCCAGCAGCTTAGCTTGGGAAGCTTTCTTT. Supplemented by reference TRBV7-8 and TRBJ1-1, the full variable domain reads GAGVSQSPRYKVAKRGQDVALRCDPISGHVSLFWYQQALGQGPEFLTYFQNEAQLDKSGLPSDRFFAERPEGSVSTLKIQRTQQEDSAVYLCASSLAWEAFFGQGTRLTVV.

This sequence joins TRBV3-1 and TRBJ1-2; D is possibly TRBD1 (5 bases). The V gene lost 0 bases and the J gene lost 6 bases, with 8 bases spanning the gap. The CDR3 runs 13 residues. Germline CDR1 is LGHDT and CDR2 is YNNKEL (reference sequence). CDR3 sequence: CASSQDRADGYTF. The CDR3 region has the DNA TGTGCCAGCAGCCAAGACAGGGCCGATGGCTACACCTTC.

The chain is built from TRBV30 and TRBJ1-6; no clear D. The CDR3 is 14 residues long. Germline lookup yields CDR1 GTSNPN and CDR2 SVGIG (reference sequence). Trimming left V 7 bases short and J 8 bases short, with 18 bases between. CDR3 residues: CALTGMRLDSPLHF. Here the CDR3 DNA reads TGTGCCTTGACCGGGATGAGGCTTGATTCACCCCTCCACTTT.

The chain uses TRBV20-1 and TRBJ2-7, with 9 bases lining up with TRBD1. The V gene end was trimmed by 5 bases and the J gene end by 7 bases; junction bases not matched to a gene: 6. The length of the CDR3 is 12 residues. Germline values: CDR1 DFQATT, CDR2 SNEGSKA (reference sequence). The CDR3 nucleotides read TGCAGTGCTGATCGACAGGGGGGGGAGCAGTACTTC. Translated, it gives CSADRQGGEQYF.

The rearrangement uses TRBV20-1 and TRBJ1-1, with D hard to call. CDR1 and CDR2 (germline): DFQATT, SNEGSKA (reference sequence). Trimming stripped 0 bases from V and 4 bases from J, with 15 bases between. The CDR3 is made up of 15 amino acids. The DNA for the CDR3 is TGCAGTGCTAGAGATCATGGGGTTGTTGGCACTGAAGCTTTCTTT. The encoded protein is CSARDHGVVGTEAFF.

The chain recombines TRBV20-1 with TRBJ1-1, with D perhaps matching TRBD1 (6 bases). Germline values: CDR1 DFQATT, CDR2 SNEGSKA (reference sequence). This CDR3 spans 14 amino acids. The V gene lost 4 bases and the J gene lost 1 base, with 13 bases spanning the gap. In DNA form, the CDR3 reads TGCAGTGCTACCAAGACAGGACCGAACACTGAAGCTTTCTTT. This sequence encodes CSATKTGPNTEAFF.

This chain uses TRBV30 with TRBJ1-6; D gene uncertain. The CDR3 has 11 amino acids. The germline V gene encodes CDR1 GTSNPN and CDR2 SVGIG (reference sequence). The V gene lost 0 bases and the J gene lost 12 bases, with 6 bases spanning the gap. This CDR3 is CAWSVREPLHF. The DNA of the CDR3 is TGTGCCTGGAGTGTACGGGAACCCCTCCACTTT.

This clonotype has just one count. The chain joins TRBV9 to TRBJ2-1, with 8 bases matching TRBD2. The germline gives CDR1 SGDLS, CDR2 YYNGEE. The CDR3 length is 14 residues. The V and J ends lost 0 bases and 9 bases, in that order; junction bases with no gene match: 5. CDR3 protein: CASSVAGGLGEQFF. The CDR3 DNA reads TGTGCCAGCAGCGTAGCGGGGGGGCTCGGTGAGCAGTTCTTC.

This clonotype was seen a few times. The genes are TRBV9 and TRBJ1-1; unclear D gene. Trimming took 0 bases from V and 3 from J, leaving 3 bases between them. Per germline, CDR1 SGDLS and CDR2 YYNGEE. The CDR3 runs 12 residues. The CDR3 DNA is TGTGCCAGCAGCGTAGGGGACACTGAAGCTTTCTTT. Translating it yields CASSVGDTEAFF.

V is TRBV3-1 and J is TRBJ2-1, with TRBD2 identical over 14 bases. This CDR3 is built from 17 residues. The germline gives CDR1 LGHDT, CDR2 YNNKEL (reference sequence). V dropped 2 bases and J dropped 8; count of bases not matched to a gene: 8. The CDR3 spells CASSQPRGLAGDHEQFF. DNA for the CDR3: TGTGCCAGCAGCCAACCAAGGGGACTAGCGGGGGACCATGAGCAGTTCTTC.

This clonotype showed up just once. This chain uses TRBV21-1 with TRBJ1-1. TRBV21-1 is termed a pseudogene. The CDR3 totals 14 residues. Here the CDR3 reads CASSKAPGNTEAFF. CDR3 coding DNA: TGTGCCAGCAGCAAAGCGCCGGGGAACACTGAAGCTTTCTTT.

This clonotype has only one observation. CDR3 residues: CASSQDPQRGVEQFF. CDR3 nucleotide sequence: TGCGCCAGCAGCCAAGATCCGCAGCGGGGGGTTGAGCAGTTCTTC. The chain recombines TRBV4-3 with TRBJ2-1; TRBD2 matches 9 bases. Per germline, CDR1 LGHNA and CDR2 YSLEER. The CDR3 totals 15 residues. The trim removed 0 bases at V and 9 bases at J, leaving 6 bases unmatched.

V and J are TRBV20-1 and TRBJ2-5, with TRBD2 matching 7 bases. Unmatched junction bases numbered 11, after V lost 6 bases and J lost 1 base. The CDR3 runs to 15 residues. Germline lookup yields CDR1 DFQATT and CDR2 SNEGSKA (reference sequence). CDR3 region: CSAYRQRGLQETQYF. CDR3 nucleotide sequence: TGCAGTGCCTACAGGCAGCGGGGACTCCAAGAGACCCAGTACTTC.